The T cell receptor (beta chain) described here comes from a study of T cell repertoires in aging, cancer and after chemotherapy. As for the study in general: Chronic lymphocytic leukemia patients on fludarabine- or bendamustine-based regimens gave paired samples before and after chemotherapy. About 9 million TCR reads were in the whole dataset.

About this clonotype itself: Antigen: not known. This could be a read error, since a much larger clone is one nucleotide away.

The CDR3 loop spans 14 amino acids. V was shortened by 0 bases and J by 9 bases, with 15 bases between the two germline ends. CDR1 GTSNPN and CDR2 SVGIG come from the germline V gene (reference sequence). Rearranged V-D-J TRB sequences were amplified with a mixed TRB-A/B primer pool. From the multiplex PCR reads, TCRdb called clonotypes with MiXCR, one entry per CDR3 protein. Counted here are more than 1,200 distinct CDR3 sequences, about 50% occurring once; the ten biggest clones make up around 38%. Study-level findings and limits: Across the chemotherapy interval, each cancer cohort showed higher median generation probability, suggesting thymic rebound. Hematological cancer patients had lymphoid organ infiltration that may impair thymic emigration or T cell expansion.

Amplification of TCR beta used genomic DNA extracted from peripheral blood. This sequence joins TRBV30 and TRBJ1-5; perhaps TRBD1 as D (5 bases). The sequence came from a human donor with a blood cancer. Material for sequencing was blood. The CDR3 DNA is TGTGCCTGGAGTGTACCCCAACAGGATCTGCCCCAGCATTTT. This encodes CAWSVPQQDLPQHF.